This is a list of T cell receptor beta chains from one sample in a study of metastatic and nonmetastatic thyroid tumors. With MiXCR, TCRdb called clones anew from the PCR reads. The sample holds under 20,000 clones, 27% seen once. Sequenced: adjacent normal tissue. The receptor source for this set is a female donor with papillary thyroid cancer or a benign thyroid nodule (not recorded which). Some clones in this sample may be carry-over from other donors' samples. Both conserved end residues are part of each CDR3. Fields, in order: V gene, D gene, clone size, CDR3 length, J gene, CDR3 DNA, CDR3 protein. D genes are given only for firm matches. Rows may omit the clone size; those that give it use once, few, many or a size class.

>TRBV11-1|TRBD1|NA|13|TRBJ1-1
TGTGCCAGCAGCAAAGGGGGCAACACTGAAGCTTTCTTT
CASSKGGNTEAFF
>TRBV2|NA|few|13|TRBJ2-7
TGTGCCAGCAGGCCGACAGATACCTACGAGCAGTACTTC
CASRPTDTYEQYF
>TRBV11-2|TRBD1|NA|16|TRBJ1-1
TGTGCCAGCAGAAGGAGGAGGGGGCAAGGGAACACTGAAGCTTTCTTT
CASRRRRGQGNTEAFF
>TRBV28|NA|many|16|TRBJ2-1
TGTGCCAGCAGTCCAAATAGGGTTTTCTTCTACAATGAGCAGTTCTTC
CASSPNRVFFYNEQFF
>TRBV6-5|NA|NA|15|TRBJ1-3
TGTGCCAGCAGTTACTCGCAGTACTCTGGAAACACCATATATTTT
CASSYSQYSGNTIYF
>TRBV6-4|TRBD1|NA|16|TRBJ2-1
TGTGCCAGCAGTTACTCGATGGGGACAGGGGGTGGTGAGCAGTTCTTC
CASSYSMGTGGGEQFF
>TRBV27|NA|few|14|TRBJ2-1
TGTGCTAGCAGTTTATTGGGGGCTTGGCATGAGCAGTTCTTC
CASSLLGAWHEQFF
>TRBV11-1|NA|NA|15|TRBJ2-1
TGTGCCAGCAGCTCGCCCCGGGGAGGCAACAATGAGCAGTTCTTC
CASSSPRGGNNEQFF
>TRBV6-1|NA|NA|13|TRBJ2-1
TGTGCCAGCAGTGACCAGGTCTTGAGTGAGCAGTTCTTC
CASSDQVLSEQFF
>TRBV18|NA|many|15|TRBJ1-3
TGTGCCAGCTCAGCGGGGACGGCCCAGGGAAACACCATATATTTT
CASSAGTAQGNTIYF
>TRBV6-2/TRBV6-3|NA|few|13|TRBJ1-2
TGTGCCAGCAGTTACGTGAGGGAGCAAGGCTACACCTTC
CASSYVREQGYTF
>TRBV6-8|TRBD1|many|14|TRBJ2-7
TGTGCCAGCGGCTCCCCACAGGGGATCTACGAGCAGTACTTC
CASGSPQGIYEQYF
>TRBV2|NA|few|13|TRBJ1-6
TGTGCCAGCAGTACAGGTAGGGATTCACCCCTCCACTTT
CASSTGRDSPLHF
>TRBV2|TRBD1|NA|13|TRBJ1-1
TGTGCCGGACGGACAGGGGAGAAGACTGAAGCTTTCTTT
CAGRTGEKTEAFF
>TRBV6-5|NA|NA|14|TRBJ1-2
TGTGCCAGCAGTTACTCGAGGGGAATCTATGGCTACACCTTC
CASSYSRGIYGYTF
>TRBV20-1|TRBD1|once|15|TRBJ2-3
TGCAGTGCCTGGGACAGGGGGGGGTTTTCAGATACGCAGTATTTT
CSAWDRGGFSDTQYF
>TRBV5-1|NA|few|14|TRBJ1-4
TGCGCCAGCAGCCAGGGGTTCGCTAATGAAAAACTGTTTTTT
CASSQGFANEKLFF
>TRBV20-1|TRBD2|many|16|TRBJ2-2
TGCAGTGCTAGACCCGTAGCGGGGGGCCTCACCGGGGAGCTGTTTTTT
CSARPVAGGLTGELFF